This record looks at one T cell receptor (beta chain) sequence and its context. This entry belongs to a study of control samples from healthy donors and cancer patients. Data came from immunoSEQ multiplex PCR; TCRdb stores just in-frame clones and leaves some out. The sample holds 400,000 to 450,000 clones, more than 80% seen once. Germline CDR1 reads SGDLS; CDR2 reads YYNGEE. V lost 0 bases, J lost 5 bases, and 20 bases lay in between. The CDR3 is made up of 18 amino acids. The origin of this receptor is a man in his forties or fifties with head and neck cancer. This sequence joins TRBV9 and TRBJ2-2, with D perhaps TRBD2 (5 bases). Specimen: PBMCs. This CDR3 reads CASSVAGLAVRGTGELFF. The DNA for the CDR3 is TGTGCCAGCAGCGTAGCCGGGCTAGCAGTTCGAGGAACCGGGGAGCTGTTTTTT. The whole variable domain, remainder taken from reference TRBV9 and TRBJ2-2, is DSGVTQTPKHLITATGQRVTLRCSPRSGDLSVYWYQQSLDQGLQFLIQYYNGEERAKGNILERFSAQQFPDLHSELNLSSLELGDSALYFCASSVAGLAVRGTGELFFGEGSRLTVL.